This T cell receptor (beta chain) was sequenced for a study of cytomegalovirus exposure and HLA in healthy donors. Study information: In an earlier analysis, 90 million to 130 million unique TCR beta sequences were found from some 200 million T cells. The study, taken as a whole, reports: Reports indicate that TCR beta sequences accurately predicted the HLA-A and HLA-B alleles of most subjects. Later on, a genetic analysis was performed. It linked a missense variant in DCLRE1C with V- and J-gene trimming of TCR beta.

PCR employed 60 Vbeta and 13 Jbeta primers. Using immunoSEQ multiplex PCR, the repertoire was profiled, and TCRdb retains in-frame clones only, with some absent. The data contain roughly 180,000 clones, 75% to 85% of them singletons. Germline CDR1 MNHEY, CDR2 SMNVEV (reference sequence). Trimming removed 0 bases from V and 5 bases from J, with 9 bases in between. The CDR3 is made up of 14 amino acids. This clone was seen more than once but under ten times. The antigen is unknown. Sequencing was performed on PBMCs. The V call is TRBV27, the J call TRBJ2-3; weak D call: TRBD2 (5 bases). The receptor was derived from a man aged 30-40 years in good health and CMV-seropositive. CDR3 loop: CASSLSVRGDTQYF. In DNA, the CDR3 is TGTGCCAGCAGTTTATCGGTCCGGGGAGATACGCAGTATTTT.